This T cell receptor beta chain originates from a study of blood T cell repertoires in COVID-19. The CDR3 length is 15 residues. The V end lost 4 bases, the J end lost 5 bases, and 18 bases lay between the germline ends. The germline gives CDR1 SGHRS, CDR2 YFSETQ. Sequencing used immunoSEQ multiplex PCR; TCRdb keeps in-frame clones, though not all of them. The sample includes under 150,000 clones, 80% to 90% of them seen just once. This clone was found a few times. The TCR originated in a human donor in a cohort sampled during active COVID-19. Sequencing was performed on peripheral blood. V and J are TRBV5-1 and TRBJ2-5, with D uncertain. CDR3 region: CASSANSLDLETQYF. The CDR3 DNA follows: TGCGCCAGCAGCGCAAACTCCCTAGATCTCGAGACCCAGTACTTC. Using reference TRBV5-1 and TRBJ2-5 for the parts outside the CDR3, the full variable domain is KAGVTQTPRYLIKTRGQQVTLSCSPISGHRSVSWYQQTPGQGLQFLFEYFSETQRNKGNFPGRFSGRQFSNSRSEMNVSTLELGDSALYLCASSANSLDLETQYFGPGTRLLVL.